The clone carrying this T cell receptor beta chain has a count of ten or more. The antigen is undetermined. This specimen belongs to a study of identical twins. Study outcomes and limitations: Shared out-of-frame alpha sequences (those common to twins) showed excess low generation probability. Cord blood beta clonotypes that were abundant carried fewer insertions, and memory repertoires showed no such trend.

Germline CDR1 is MNHEY and CDR2 is SMNVEV (reference sequence). The V end was cut by 5 bases, the J end by 5 bases, with 12 bases between. The CDR3 consists of 14 residues. Everyone who donated was a healthy Caucasian. TCRdb processed the 5' RACE reads anew with MiXCR; each CDR3 protein has one entry. This table holds 200,000 to 250,000 distinct CDR3 sequences, about 7% found once. The same sample was also studied in work on yellow fever vaccine responses in identical twins.

The TCR originated in a woman under 30 in good health. Sequenced sample: memory (CD45RO+) T cells sorted from blood. The rearrangement joins TRBV27 to TRBJ2-2; D is perhaps TRBD1 (6 bases). CDR3 residues: CASSMQGFTGELFF. DNA of the CDR3: TGTGCCAGCAGTATGCAGGGGTTTACCGGGGAGCTGTTTTTT.